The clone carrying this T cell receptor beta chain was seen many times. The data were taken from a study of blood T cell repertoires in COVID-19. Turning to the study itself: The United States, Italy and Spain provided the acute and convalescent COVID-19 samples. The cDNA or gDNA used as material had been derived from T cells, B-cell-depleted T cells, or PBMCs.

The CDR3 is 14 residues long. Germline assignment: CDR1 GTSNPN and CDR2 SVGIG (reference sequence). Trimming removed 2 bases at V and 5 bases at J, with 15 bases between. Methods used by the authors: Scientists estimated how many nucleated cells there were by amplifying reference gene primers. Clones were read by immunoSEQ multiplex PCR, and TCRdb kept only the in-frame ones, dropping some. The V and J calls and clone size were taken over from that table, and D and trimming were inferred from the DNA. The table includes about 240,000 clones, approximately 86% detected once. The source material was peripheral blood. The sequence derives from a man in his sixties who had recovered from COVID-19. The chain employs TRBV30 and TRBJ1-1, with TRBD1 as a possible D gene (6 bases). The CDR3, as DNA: TGTGCCTGGAGTACACACAGGGTAAGGACTGAAGCTTTCTTT. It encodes CAWSTHRVRTEAFF.